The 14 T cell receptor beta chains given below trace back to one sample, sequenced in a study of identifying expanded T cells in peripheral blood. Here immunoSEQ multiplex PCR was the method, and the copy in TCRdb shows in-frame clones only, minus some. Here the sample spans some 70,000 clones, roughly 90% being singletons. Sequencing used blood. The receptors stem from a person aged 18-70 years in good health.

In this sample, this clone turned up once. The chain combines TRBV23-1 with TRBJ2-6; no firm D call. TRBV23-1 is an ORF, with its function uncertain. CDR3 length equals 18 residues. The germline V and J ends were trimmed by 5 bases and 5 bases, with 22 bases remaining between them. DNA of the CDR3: TGCGCCAGCAGTATGTCAAATACGCAACAAAGTCGGGCCAACGTCCTGACTTTC. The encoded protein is CASSMSNTQQSRANVLTF.

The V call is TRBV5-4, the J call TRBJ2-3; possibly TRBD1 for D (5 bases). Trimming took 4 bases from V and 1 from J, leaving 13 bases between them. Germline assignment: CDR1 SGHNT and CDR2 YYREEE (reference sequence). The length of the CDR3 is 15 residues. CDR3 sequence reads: CASSKRGLGTDTQYF. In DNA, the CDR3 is TGTGCCAGCAGCAAAAGGGGTTTGGGCACAGATACGCAGTATTTT.

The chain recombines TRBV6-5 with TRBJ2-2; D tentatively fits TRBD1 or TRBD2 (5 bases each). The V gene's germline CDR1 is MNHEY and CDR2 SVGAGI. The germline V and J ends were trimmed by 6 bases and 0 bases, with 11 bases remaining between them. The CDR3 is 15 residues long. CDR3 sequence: CASSRGTANTGELFF. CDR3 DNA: TGTGCCAGCAGCCGGGGCACAGCGAACACCGGGGAGCTGTTTTTT.

The CDR3 is CASRRDSSYNEQFF. CDR3 sequence (DNA): TGTGCCAGCAGGCGGGACAGCTCCTACAATGAGCAGTTCTTC. The J gene is TRBJ2-1, the V gene TRBV5-4; D may be TRBD1 (7 bases). The CDR3 sequence is 14 residues long. Trimming stripped 5 bases from V and 0 bases from J, with 9 bases between. Per germline, CDR1 SGHNT and CDR2 YYREEE (reference sequence).

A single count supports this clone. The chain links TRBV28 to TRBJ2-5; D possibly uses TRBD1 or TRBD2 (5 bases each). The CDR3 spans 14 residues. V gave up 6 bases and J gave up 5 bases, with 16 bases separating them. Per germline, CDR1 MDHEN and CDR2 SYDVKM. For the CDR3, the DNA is TGTGCCAGCAGCCTACACGGGGCGAGGGAGACCCAGTACTTC. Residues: CASSLHGARETQYF.

The DNA of the CDR3 is TGTGCCAGCAGTGATATAACGGAAGAGACCCAGTACTTC. Translation gives CASSDITEETQYF. The rearrangement uses TRBV2 and TRBJ2-5; D uncertain. V was pared by 3 bases and J by 3 bases, with 8 bases between. The CDR3 covers 13 residues. Germline V gene data show CDR1 as SNHLY and CDR2 as FYNNEI.

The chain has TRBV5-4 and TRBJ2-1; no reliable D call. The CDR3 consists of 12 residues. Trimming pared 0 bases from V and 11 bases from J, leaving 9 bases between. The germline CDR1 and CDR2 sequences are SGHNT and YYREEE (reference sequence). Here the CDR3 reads CASSLGSEKQFF. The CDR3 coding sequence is TGTGCCAGCAGCTTGGGGTCCGAGAAGCAGTTCTTC.

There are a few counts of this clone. CDR3 in amino acids: CASSIQDSDQPQHF. The CDR3 DNA follows: TGTGCCAGCAGTATACAGGATTCGGATCAGCCCCAGCATTTT. The genes are TRBV2 and TRBJ1-5, with a weak D call TRBD1 (5 bases). From germline, CDR1 is SNHLY and CDR2 FYNNEI. The CDR3 runs 14 residues. Trimming took off 5 bases at V and 5 bases at J, with 13 bases between the two ends. Together with reference TRBV2 and TRBJ1-5, the CDR3 gives the full variable domain: EPEVTQTPSHQVTQMGQEVILRCVPISNHLYFYWYRQILGQKVEFLVSFYNNEISEKSEIFDDQFSVERPDGSNFTLKIRSTKLEDSAMYFCASSIQDSDQPQHFGDGTRLSIL.

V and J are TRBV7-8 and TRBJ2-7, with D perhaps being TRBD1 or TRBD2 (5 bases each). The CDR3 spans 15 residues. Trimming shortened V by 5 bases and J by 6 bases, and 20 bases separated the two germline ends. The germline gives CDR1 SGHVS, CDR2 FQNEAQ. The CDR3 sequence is CASSLRGGFQSEQYF. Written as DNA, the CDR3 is TGTGCCAGCAGCCTGAGGGGTGGTTTTCAATCCGAGCAGTACTTC.

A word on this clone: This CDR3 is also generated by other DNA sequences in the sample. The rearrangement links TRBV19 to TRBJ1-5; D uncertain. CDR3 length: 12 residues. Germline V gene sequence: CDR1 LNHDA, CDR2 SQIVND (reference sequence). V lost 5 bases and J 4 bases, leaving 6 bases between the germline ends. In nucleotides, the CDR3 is TGTGCCAGTAGTGCCTATAATCAGCCCCAGCATTTT. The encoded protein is CASSAYNQPQHF.

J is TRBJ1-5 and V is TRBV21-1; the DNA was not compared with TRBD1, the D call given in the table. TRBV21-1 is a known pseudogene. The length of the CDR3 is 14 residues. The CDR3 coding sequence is TGTGCCTCAGGGGGCGCATATAGCAATCAGCCCCAGCATTTT. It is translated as CASGGAYSNQPQHF.

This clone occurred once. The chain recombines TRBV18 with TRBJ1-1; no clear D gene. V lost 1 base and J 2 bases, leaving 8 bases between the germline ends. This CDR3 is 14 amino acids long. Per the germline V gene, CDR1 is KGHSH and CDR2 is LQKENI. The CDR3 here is CASSPQGSNTEAFF. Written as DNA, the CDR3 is TGTGCCAGCTCACCACAAGGCAGTAACACTGAAGCTTTCTTT. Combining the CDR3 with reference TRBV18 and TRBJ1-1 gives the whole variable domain NAGVMQNPRHLVRRRGQEARLRCSPMKGHSHVYWYRQLPEEGLKFMVYLQKENIIDESGMPKERFSAEFPKEGPSILRIQQVVRGDSAAYFCASSPQGSNTEAFFGQGTRLTVV.

This CDR3 reads CASSDRAGLGSRETQYF. CDR3 nucleotides: TGTGCCAGCAGTGATAGGGCCGGACTAGGGTCCCGAGAGACCCAGTACTTC. The chain recombines TRBV25-1 with TRBJ2-5; 7 bases are shared with TRBD2. The germline V gene has CDR1 MGHDK and CDR2 SYGVNS. V shed 3 bases, J shed 4 bases, and the junction held 14 bases outside the gene matches. The CDR3 covers 17 residues.

The CDR3 reads CASSPRDSPYEQYF. The CDR3 DNA reads TGTGCCAGCAGTCCTCGGGACTCGCCCTACGAGCAGTACTTC. The chain recombines TRBV27 with TRBJ2-7; weak D call: TRBD2 (6 bases). Trimming stripped 5 bases from V and 2 bases from J, with 13 bases between. This CDR3 spans 14 amino acids. The germline V gene has CDR1 MNHEY and CDR2 SMNVEV (reference sequence).